The 12 T cell receptor beta chains below were found in one sample sequenced in a study of identical twins. TCRdb recomputed calls from the 5' RACE reads with MiXCR, one row per CDR3 protein. The data show around 370,000 distinct CDR3 sequences, roughly 10% seen once. Sample: naive T cells sorted from blood. The source is a woman in her fifties or sixties in good health.

This clonotype was counted a few times. This chain uses TRBV15 with TRBJ2-1; TRBD2 aligns across 9 bases. The V gene end was trimmed by 0 bases and the J gene end by 5 bases; junction bases not matched to a gene: 5. The CDR3 has 16 amino acids. Germline-derived CDR1 and CDR2 are LNHNV and YYDKDF (reference sequence). CDR3 loop: CATSRDLAGRHNEQFF. Here the CDR3 DNA reads TGTGCCACCAGCAGAGATCTAGCGGGAAGGCACAATGAGCAGTTCTTC.

V and J are TRBV7-9 and TRBJ1-5; a weak D match, TRBD1 (5 bases). With 5 bases removed from V and 2 bases from J, the gap between germline ends came to 13 bases. The CDR3 is 15 amino acids. CDR1 and CDR2 (germline): SEHNR, FQNEAQ (reference sequence). CDR3 bases: TGTGCCAGCAGCAACGGTCGGGGGGGCAATCAGCCCCAGCATTTT. Its translation is CASSNGRGGNQPQHF.

V and J are TRBV6-2 or TRBV6-3 and TRBJ1-5; D gene unclear. The germline V gene has CDR1 MNHEY and CDR2 SVGEGT. CDR3 length: 12 residues. Between the trimmed V and J ends, which lost 6 bases and 9 bases, there was a span of 12 bases. The CDR3 spells CASSDPLGPQHF. The CDR3 nucleotides read TGTGCCAGCAGCGACCCTTTGGGGCCCCAGCATTTT.

V usage is TRBV27 and J usage is TRBJ2-1; tentative D call: TRBD1 (6 bases). V was clipped by 8 bases and J by 7 bases, with 15 bases between them. Germline V gene data show CDR1 as MNHEY and CDR2 as SMNVEV (reference sequence). The CDR3 is 13 residues long. CDR3 sequence: CASQRGQGNEQFF. CDR3 sequence (DNA): TGTGCCAGCCAACGGGGACAAGGTAATGAGCAGTTCTTC.

This clonotype was detected ten times or more. The chain couples TRBV4-2 to TRBJ2-3; D might be TRBD2 (6 bases). Trimming removed 0 bases from V and 9 bases from J, with 19 bases in between. This CDR3 is 16 amino acids long. Germline V lookup: CDR1 LGHNA, CDR2 YNFKEQ. CDR3 protein: CASSQEAETSGRTQYF. CDR3 nucleotides: TGTGCCAGCAGCCAAGAGGCCGAGACTAGTGGTCGGACGCAGTATTTT.

CDR3 DNA sequence: TGTGCCAGCAGCCCCCAGTTCGCCCACGAGCAGTACTTC. Translation gives CASSPQFAHEQYF. The V gene is TRBV5-6, the J gene TRBJ2-7; D gene uncertain. Trimming took 4 bases from V and 5 from J, leaving 13 bases between them. The CDR3 runs to 13 residues. Germline V gene lookup returns CDR1 SGHDT and CDR2 YYEEEE.

This clonotype came up many times. The chain recombines TRBV15 with TRBJ2-7, with 10 bases lining up with TRBD2. The CDR3 is 14 residues long. With 5 bases clipped from V and 4 bases from J, the junction kept 5 bases outside the gene matches. Germline V gene data show CDR1 as LNHNV and CDR2 as YYDKDF (reference sequence). CDR3 sequence: CATSPRTSGYEQYF. CDR3 sequence (DNA): TGTGCCACCAGCCCACGGACTAGCGGTTACGAGCAGTACTTC.

This clonotype was detected many times. This chain links TRBV20-1 with TRBJ2-3; 10 bases are a match to TRBD2. Looked up from germline, CDR1 is DFQATT and CDR2 is SNEGSKA (reference sequence). This CDR3 has 15 residues. The junction had 9 bases not matched to a gene; V was cut back by 6 bases and J by 3 bases. CDR3 loop: CSAQSSGRVTDTQYF. CDR3 DNA: TGCAGTGCCCAGTCCAGCGGGAGGGTTACAGATACGCAGTATTTT.

This clonotype has only a few counts. V is TRBV5-1 and J is TRBJ2-1; 7 nucleotides agree with TRBD2. The CDR3 is 12 residues long. V trimming: 0 bases; J trimming: 15 bases; junction bases outside the gene matches: 6. Germline V gene sequence: CDR1 SGHRS, CDR2 YFSETQ. The CDR3 sequence is CASSLGEGEGFF. Written as DNA, the CDR3 is TGCGCCAGCAGCTTGGGGGAGGGCGAGGGGTTCTTC.

This clonotype has at least ten counts. V and J are TRBV4-1 and TRBJ1-2; 10 positions agree with TRBD1. Trimming removed 1 base from V and 9 bases from J; junction bases left unmatched: 5. The germline CDR1 and CDR2 sequences are MGHRA and YSYEKL. CDR3 length equals 14 residues. The CDR3 nucleotides are TGCGCCAGCAGCCAAGGGGGACAGGGGCTAAGCTACACCTTC. Its translation: CASSQGGQGLSYTF.

This clonotype was seen ten or more times. This rearrangement joins TRBV29-1 to TRBJ2-5; D is unresolved. Looked up from germline, CDR1 is SQVTM and CDR2 is ANQGSEA. Deletions cut 5 bases from V and 5 bases from J, with 15 bases between. There are 13 residues in the CDR3. The DNA of the CDR3 is TGCAGCGTTCAGGAGTGGCTATCGGAGACCCAGTACTTC. This gives the protein CSVQEWLSETQYF.

The rearrangement uses TRBV20-1 and TRBJ2-5, with TRBD1 matching 8 bases. CDR3 length: 14 amino acids. The J segment lost 5 bases and the V segment lost 5 bases, leaving 10 bases of the junction unmatched. The V gene's germline CDR1 is DFQATT and CDR2 SNEGSKA (reference sequence). CDR3 sequence: CSAAQRQGLETQYF. The CDR3 nucleotides are TGCAGTGCTGCCCAGAGACAGGGGTTGGAGACCCAGTACTTC.